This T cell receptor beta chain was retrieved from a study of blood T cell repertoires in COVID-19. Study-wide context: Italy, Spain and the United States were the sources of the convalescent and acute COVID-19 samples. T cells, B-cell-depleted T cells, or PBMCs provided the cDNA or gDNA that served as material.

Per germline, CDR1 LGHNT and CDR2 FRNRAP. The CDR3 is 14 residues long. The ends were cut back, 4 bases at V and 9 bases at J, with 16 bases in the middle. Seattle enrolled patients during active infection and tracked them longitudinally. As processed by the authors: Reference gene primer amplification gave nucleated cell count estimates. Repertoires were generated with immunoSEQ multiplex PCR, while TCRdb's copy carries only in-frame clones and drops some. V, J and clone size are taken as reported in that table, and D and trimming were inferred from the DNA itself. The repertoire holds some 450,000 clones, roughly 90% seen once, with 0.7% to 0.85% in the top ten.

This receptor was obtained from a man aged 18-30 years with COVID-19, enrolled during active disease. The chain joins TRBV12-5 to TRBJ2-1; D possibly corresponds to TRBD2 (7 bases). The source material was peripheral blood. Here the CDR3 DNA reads TGTGCTAGTGGTTGGCGGGAGATACAGGGTGAGCAGTTCTTC. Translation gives CASGWREIQGEQFF.